This T cell receptor (beta chain) was profiled in a study of Ad26.COV2.S vaccination and SARS-CoV-2 variants. Study-wide context: Recipients of Ad26.COV2.S got it intramuscularly, once or twice 56 days apart.

Only in-frame clones appear in the TCRdb table, and some are missing; sequencing was by immunoSEQ multiplex PCR. The table lists about 350,000 clones, 70% to 90% of them singletons. The V gene's germline CDR1 is MNHEY and CDR2 SVGEGT. V gave up 0 bases and J gave up 2 bases, with 10 bases separating them. CDR3 length: 15 amino acids. Treatment here: roughly 18 received Ad26.COV2.S at low or high dose, single or two shots; 5 received placebo; per-sample allocation not given. The investigators took samples on day 63 after the first vaccine or placebo injection. This clone has just one count. This receptor was identified in a person between 18 and 60 years old who received the Ad26.COV2.S COVID-19 vaccine or a placebo. The chain uses TRBV6-2 or TRBV6-3 and TRBJ1-2; possibly TRBD1 for D (5 bases). This sample comprised peripheral blood, obtained in a trial of Ad26.COV2.S vaccine versus placebo. The CDR3 sequence is CASSYSMTANYGYTF. In DNA form, the CDR3 reads TGTGCCAGCAGTTACTCGATGACAGCCAACTATGGCTACACCTTC.